This TCR beta chain was identified during a study of OX40 agonist ivuxolimab in advanced cancers. Study information: The diagnoses of dose-escalation patients were hepatocellular carcinoma, melanoma, renal cell or head and neck cancer. Findings of the study overall: Among expanded peripheral T cells, antigen specificity went undetermined. Low clonal expansion, among the lowest seen, marked partial responders at 0.1-3.0 mg/kg.

Patients who had autoimmune disease history or got systemic immunosuppression were left out. Germline CDR1 is ENHRY and CDR2 is SYGVKD. Germline trimming cut 2 bases from V and 4 bases from J; bases unmatched to any gene: 3. There are 14 residues in the CDR3. Some clones are missing from TCRdb's copy, which holds only in-frame ones; the method was immunoSEQ multiplex PCR. The data hold 50,000 or so clones, with around 83% observed a single time. This clone showed up just once. Its antigen is unidentified. The rearrangement joins TRBV10-3 to TRBJ1-1; 8 bases fit TRBD1. The input for sequencing was CD4+ or CD8+ T cells sorted from blood, taken in a trial of the OX40 agonist ivuxolimab. This TCR derives from an adult with an advanced solid tumor such as melanoma, head and neck, liver or kidney cancer. The CDR3 nucleotides read TGTGCCATCAGTGAGCCGGGGACAGGCACTGAAGCTTTCTTT. Its protein product is CAISEPGTGTEAFF.